The entry below gives a single TCR beta chain sequence along with its context. Its antigen is unknown. This record comes from a study of T cells in tuberculosis. Study findings and constraints: Active tuberculosis TCR-alpha repertoires lay closer to GMM-specific TCRs than IGRA-negative controls, suggesting clonal expansion. Shorter CDR3-alpha in active tuberculosis partly drove smaller distances.

With 0 bases removed from V and 11 bases from J, the gap between germline ends came to 10 bases. The CDR3 loop spans 12 amino acids. Germline assignment: CDR1 SGHTA and CDR2 FQGNSA. TCRdb's copy holds only in-frame clones and misses some; the assay was immunoSEQ multiplex PCR. This sample has some 40,000 clones, with 95% found just once. The clonotype originates from a donor between 10 and 35 years old with latent tuberculosis or without tuberculosis infection. Sequencing was performed on PBMCs. The J gene is TRBJ1-1, the V gene TRBV7-2; D not resolved. In nucleotides, the CDR3 is TGTGCCAGCAGCTTAGCGACCTCCGGGGCTTTCTTT. Translated: CASSLATSGAFF.